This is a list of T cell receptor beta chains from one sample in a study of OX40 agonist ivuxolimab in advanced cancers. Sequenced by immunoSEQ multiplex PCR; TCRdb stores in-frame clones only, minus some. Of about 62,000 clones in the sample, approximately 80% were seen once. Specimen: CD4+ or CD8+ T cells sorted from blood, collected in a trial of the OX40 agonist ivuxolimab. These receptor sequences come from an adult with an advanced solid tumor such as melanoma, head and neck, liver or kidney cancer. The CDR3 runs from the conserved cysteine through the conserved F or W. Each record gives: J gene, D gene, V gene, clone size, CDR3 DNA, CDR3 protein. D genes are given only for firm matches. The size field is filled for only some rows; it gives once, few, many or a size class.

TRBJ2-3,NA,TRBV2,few,TGTGCCAGCAGTGGCTGGGACAGCACAGATACGCAGTATTTT,CASSGWDSTDTQYF
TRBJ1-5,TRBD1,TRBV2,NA,TGTGCCAGCCAGCTGGGACAGGGAAACAATCAGCCCCAGCATTTT,CASQLGQGNNQPQHF
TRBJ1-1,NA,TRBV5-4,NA,TGTGCCAGCAGCCTGGGCGGTGGACAACTGAACACTGAAGCTTTCTTT,CASSLGGGQLNTEAFF
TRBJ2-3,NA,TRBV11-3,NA,TGTGCCAGCACCGACGGGGGCACAGATACGCAGTATTTT,CASTDGGTDTQYF
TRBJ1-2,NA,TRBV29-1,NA,TGCAGCGTGACGGGGGGGGCGGACTATGGCTACACCTTC,CSVTGGADYGYTF
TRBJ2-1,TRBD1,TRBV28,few,TGTGCCAGCAGTTTGACAGGGGGTTCGTGGAATGAGCAGTTCTTC,CASSLTGGSWNEQFF
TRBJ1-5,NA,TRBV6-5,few,TGTGCCAGCAGTTCCCTGGCTGGCAATCAGCCCCAGCATTTT,CASSSLAGNQPQHF
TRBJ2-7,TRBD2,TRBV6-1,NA,TGTGCCAGCAGAGAGACGACTAGCGCCTCCTACGAGCAGTACTTC,CASRETTSASYEQYF
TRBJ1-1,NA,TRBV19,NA,TGTGCCAGTAGTACAAACCCCTCGGTGACTGAAGCTTTCTTT,CASSTNPSVTEAFF
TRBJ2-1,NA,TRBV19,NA,TGTGCCAGTAGTATTGGCAGGGGTGAGCAGTTCTTC,CASSIGRGEQFF
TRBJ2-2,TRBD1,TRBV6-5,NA,TGTGCCAGCAGCGACAGGGGGGCGGGGGAGCTGTTTTTT,CASSDRGAGELFF
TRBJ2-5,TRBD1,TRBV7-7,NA,TGTGCTAGCAGCCCCGGACAGGCGCGCCAAGAGACCCAGTACTTC,CASSPGQARQETQYF
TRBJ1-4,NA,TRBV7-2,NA,TGTGCCAGCAGCTTTTCCCCAGGAAGAGGGAATGAAAAACTGTTTTTT,CASSFSPGRGNEKLFF
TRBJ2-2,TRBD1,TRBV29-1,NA,TGCAGCGTTGAAGGGGGGACAGGGTGGACCGGGGAGCTGTTTTTT,CSVEGGTGWTGELFF
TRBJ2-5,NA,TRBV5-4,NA,TGTGCCAGCAGCTCAGGACAGTGGCTCCAAGAGACCCAGTACTTC,CASSSGQWLQETQYF
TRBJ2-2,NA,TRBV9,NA,TGTGCCAGCAACACCTACACCGGGGAGCTGTTTTTT,CASNTYTGELFF
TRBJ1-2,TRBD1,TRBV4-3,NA,TGCGCCAGCAGCCAAGATCGCGCGGCGGCAGGGGGTGGCTACACCTTC,CASSQDRAAAGGGYTF
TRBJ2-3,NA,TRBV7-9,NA,TGTGCCAGCAGTTCTAGCCGCAGAGATCGTCGAAATACGCAGTATTTT,CASSSSRRDRRNTQYF
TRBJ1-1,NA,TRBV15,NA,TGTGCCACCAGCAGAGTGGGGGGTTACACTGAAGCTTTCTTT,CATSRVGGYTEAFF
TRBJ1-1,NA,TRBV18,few,TGTGCCAGCTCACCGCAGGCGGGGGGTGAAGCTTTCTTT,CASSPQAGGEAFF
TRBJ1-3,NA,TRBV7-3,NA,TGTGCCAGCAGCTTTTCTTCGGGGTCTGGAAACACCATATATTTT,CASSFSSGSGNTIYF
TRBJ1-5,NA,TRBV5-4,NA,TGTGCCAGCAGCTCCGGGAAAGGAGATCAGCCCCAGCATTTT,CASSSGKGDQPQHF
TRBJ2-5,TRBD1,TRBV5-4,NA,TGTGCCAGCAGCCCCCTAGGGACAGGGAGGGCTGGGGAGACCCAGTACTTC,CASSPLGTGRAGETQYF
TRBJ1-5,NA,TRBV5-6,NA,TGTGCCAGCAACAACCACGGGACTTCCCTTAATCAGCCCCAGCATTTT,CASNNHGTSLNQPQHF
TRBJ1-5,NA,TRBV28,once,TGTGCCAGCAGTTTGGTAGCGGGGGGGCTTTCCAATAATCAGCCCCAGCATTTT,CASSLVAGGLSNNQPQHF
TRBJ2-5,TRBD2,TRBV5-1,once,TGCGCCAGCAGCTCCGGACTAGGCCTAGAGACCCAGTACTTC,CASSSGLGLETQYF
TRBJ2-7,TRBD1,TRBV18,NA,TGTGCCAGCTCACCGGGACAGGGTATTACCGAGCAGTACTTC,CASSPGQGITEQYF
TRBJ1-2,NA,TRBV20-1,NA,TGCAGTGCTATGGGCAGGGACGGCTACACCTTC,CSAMGRDGYTF
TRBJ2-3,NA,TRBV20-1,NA,TGCAGTGCCCTTACCACAGATTTCCGGTATTTT,CSALTTDFRYF
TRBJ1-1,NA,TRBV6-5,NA,TGTGCCAGCAGCCCCAACACTGAAGCTTTCTTT,CASSPNTEAFF
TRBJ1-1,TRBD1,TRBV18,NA,TGTGCCAGCTCACCACTTTCAGGGGGCACTGAAGCTTTCTTT,CASSPLSGGTEAFF
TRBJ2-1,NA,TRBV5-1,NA,TGCGCCAGCAGCTTGGAGGCGACAGCCACCTACAATGAGCAGTTCTTC,CASSLEATATYNEQFF
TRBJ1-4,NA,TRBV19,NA,TGTGCCAGTAGCAACAACGGCCAATCGGGACGACTGTTTTTT,CASSNNGQSGRLFF
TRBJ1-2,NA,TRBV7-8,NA,TGTGCCAGCAGCTTAGCGGCGGTCTATGGCTACACCTTC,CASSLAAVYGYTF
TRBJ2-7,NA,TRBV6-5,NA,TGTGCCAGCAGAGGGATGTCCTACGAGCAGTACTTC,CASRGMSYEQYF
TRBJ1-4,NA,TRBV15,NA,TGTGCCACCAGCGGAACTGCTGGAGAAGTAAAACTGTTTTTT,CATSGTAGEVKLFF
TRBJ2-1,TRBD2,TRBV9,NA,TGTGCCAGCAGCGTAGGATCTAGCGGGGGATCCGATGAGCAGTTCTTC,CASSVGSSGGSDEQFF
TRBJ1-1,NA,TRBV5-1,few,TGCGCCAGCAGCTTGGCAGGTCGGCCATCGAGGGACACTGAAGCTTTCTTT,CASSLAGRPSRDTEAFF
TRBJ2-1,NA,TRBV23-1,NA,TGCGCCAGCAGTCAATCGCCAGCGCTCTACAATGAGCAGTTCTTC,CASSQSPALYNEQFF
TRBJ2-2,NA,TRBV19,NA,TGTGCCAGCTCTACAATGGGCCGTAACACCGGGGAGCTGTTTTTT,CASSTMGRNTGELFF
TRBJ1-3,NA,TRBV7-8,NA,TGTGCCAGCAGCCCCTACTCAGGGCTCTCTGGAAACACCATATATTTT,CASSPYSGLSGNTIYF